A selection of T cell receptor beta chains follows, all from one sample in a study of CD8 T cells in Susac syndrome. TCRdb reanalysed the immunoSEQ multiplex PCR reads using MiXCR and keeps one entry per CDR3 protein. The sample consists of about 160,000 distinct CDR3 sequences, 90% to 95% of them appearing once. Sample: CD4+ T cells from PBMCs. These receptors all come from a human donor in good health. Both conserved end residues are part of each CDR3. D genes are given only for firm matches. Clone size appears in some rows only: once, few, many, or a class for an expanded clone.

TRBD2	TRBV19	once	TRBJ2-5	TGTGCCAGTAGTATTGGGGGGCGGCTAGCGGGAGGAGAGACCCAGTACTTC	CASSIGGRLAGGETQYF
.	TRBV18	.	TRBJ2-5	TGTGCCAGCTCACCACCGAACAGGCAGCAAGAGACCCAGTACTTC	CASSPPNRQQETQYF
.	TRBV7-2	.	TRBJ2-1	TGTGCCAGCAGCTCGGTCTCCTACAATGAGCAGTTCTTC	CASSSVSYNEQFF
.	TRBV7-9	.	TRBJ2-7	TGTGCCAGCAGCCAAGGGTTAAGAGGCTACGAGCAGTACTTC	CASSQGLRGYEQYF
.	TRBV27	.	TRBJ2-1	TGTGCCAGCAGTTTGCACAGAACCTACAATGAGCAGTTCTTC	CASSLHRTYNEQFF
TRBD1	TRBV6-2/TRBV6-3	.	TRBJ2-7	TGTGCCAGCAGTCAAGACAGGGGGGTGTCCTACGAGCAGTACTTC	CASSQDRGVSYEQYF
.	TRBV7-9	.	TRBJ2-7	TGTGCCAGCAGCTTAGGAGGGAGGACCTACGAGCAGTACTTC	CASSLGGRTYEQYF
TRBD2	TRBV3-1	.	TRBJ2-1	TGTGCCAGCAGCCAAGTGGAGCGGGGGGCCTACAATGAGCAGTTCTTC	CASSQVERGAYNEQFF
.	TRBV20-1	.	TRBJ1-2	TGCAGTGCTAGAGATGAGGGCAGGGAAGGCGGCTACACCTTC	CSARDEGREGGYTF
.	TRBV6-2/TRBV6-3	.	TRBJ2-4	TGTGCCAGCAGTTCGCCACACCCGACTAGGGACATTCAGTACTTC	CASSSPHPTRDIQYF
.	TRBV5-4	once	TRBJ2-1	TGTGCCAGCGGGGGGCGGGAGATTAATGAGCAGTTCTTC	CASGGREINEQFF
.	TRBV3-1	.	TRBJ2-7	TGTGCCAGCAGCCAAGAATGGGCCGGGGGATACGAGCAGTACTTC	CASSQEWAGGYEQYF
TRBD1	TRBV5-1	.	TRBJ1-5	TGCGCCAGCAGCTTGGGGACAGGGGGCCCAGGCCAGCCCCAGCATTTT	CASSLGTGGPGQPQHF
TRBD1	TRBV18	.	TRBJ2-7	TGTGCCAGCTCACCACGAGGACAGGGAGACGAGCAGTACTTC	CASSPRGQGDEQYF
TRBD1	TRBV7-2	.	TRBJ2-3	TGTGCCAGCATCAGACAGGGCGGCACAGATACGCAGTATTTT	CASIRQGGTDTQYF
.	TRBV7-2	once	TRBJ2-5	TGTGCCAGCAGCTTAGCTGGCACTCCTAGACAAGAGACCCAGTACTTC	CASSLAGTPRQETQYF
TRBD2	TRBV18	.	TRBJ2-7	TGTGCCAGCTCACCAGATAGCGGGGTCTACGAGCAGTACTTC	CASSPDSGVYEQYF
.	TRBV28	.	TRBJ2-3	TGTGCCAGCAGGTTAGCCCTCCCGAGAAATACGCAGTATTTT	CASRLALPRNTQYF
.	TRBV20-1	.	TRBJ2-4	TGCAGTGCTGGATGGTTGGCCAAAAACATTCAGTACTTC	CSAGWLAKNIQYF
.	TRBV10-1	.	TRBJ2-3	TGCGCCAGCAGTAGCGCCGGGACGGGGCAAGGAGATACGCAGTATTTT	CASSSAGTGQGDTQYF
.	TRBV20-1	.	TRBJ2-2	TGCAGTGCTCTCAGAGGGAGACTTAGACGCGGGGAGCTGTTTTTT	CSALRGRLRRGELFF
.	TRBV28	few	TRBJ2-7	TGTGCCAGCAGTTTAACAGGATACTACGAGCAGTACTTC	CASSLTGYYEQYF
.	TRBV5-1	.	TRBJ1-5	TGCGCCAGCAGCCCCGCTCAGGGCGGGCTGGGGGAGCCCCAGCATTTT	CASSPAQGGLGEPQHF
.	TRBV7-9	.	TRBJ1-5	TGTGCCAGCAGCCTCGGGACTCTGGGGGGTCAGCCCCAGCATTTT	CASSLGTLGGQPQHF
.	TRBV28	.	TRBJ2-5	TGTGCCAGCAGTCGGGCAGGGGTCATCCAAGAGACCCAGTACTTC	CASSRAGVIQETQYF
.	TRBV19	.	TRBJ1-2	TGTGCCAGTACCCGGGAAAACCGCTATAAGGGCTACACCTTC	CASTRENRYKGYTF
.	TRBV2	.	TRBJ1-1	TGTGCCAGCCTATTGAGCCCGTACACTGAAGCTTTCTTT	CASLLSPYTEAFF
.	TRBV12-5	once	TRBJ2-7	TGTGCTAGTGGTTTGTCCTCGACCTACGAGCAGTACTTC	CASGLSSTYEQYF
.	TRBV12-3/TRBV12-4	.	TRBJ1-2	TGTGCCAGCAGTTTAGCTTTTGCGGAGGCTAAATATGGCTACACCTTC	CASSLAFAEAKYGYTF
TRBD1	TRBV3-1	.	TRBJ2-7	TGTGCCAGCAGCCGACAGGGGGCGGGGGACGAGCAGTACTTC	CASSRQGAGDEQYF
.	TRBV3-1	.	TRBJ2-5	TGTGCCAGCAGCCAAAATATGGAGACCCAGTACTTC	CASSQNMETQYF
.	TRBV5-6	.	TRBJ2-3	TGTGCCAGCAGCTTGCGGGGGATCACAGATACGCAGTATTTT	CASSLRGITDTQYF
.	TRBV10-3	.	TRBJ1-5	TGTGCCATCAGTGGGGGGGATCAGCCCCAGCATTTT	CAISGGDQPQHF
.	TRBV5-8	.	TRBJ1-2	TGTGCCAGCAGCCCCAACGGGGGAAGCTACACCTTC	CASSPNGGSYTF
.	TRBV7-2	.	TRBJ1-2	TGTGCCAGCAGCTCCCCCTACGAGGGGGGGTATGGCTACACCTTC	CASSSPYEGGYGYTF
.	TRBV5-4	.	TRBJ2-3	TGTGCCAGCAGCTTGGTCACCACAGATACGCAGTATTTT	CASSLVTTDTQYF
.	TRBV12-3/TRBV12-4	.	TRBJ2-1	TGTGCCAGCAGCCTAAAGGAGGACAATGAGCAGTTCTTC	CASSLKEDNEQFF
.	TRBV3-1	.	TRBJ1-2	TGTGCCAGCAGCCAAGGGATTGTAGGTCGGAACTATGGCTACACCTTC	CASSQGIVGRNYGYTF
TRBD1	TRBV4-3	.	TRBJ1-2	TGCGCCAGCAGCCAAGACCGGACAGGGATATCGAAGGGGGGCTACACCTTC	CASSQDRTGISKGGYTF
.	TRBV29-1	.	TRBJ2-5	TGCAGCGTTGGGAGTTGGAAAGAGACCCAGTACTTC	CSVGSWKETQYF
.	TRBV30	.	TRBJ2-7	TGTGCCTGGAGTCAGGAGTACTCCTACGAGCAGTACTTC	CAWSQEYSYEQYF
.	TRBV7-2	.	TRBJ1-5	TGTGCCAGCAGCTTAGACGCGGAGCAGCCCCAGCATTTT	CASSLDAEQPQHF
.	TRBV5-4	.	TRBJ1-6	TGTGCCAGCAGCTCCTTTCGGGGGTATAATTCACCCCTCCACTTT	CASSSFRGYNSPLHF
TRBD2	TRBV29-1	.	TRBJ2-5	TGCAGCGCCCGGCGGGGGGCCCAAGAGACCCAGTACTTC	CSARRGAQETQYF
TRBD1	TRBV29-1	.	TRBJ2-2	TGCAGCGTGCTCGGGACAGAGAACACCGGGGAGCTGTTTTTT	CSVLGTENTGELFF
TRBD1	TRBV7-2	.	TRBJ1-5	TGTGCCAGCAGCCTGGGGACAGGACTTAGCAATCAGCCCCAGCATTTT	CASSLGTGLSNQPQHF
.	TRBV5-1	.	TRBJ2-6	TGCGCCAGCAGCTTGGACTTATCTGGGGCCAACGTCCTGACTTTC	CASSLDLSGANVLTF
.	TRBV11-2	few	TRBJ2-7	TGTGCCAGCGGGTTTGGGGGGCTCGAGCAGTACTTC	CASGFGGLEQYF
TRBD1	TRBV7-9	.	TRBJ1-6	TGTGCCAGGGCAGGGGGCGCGGAAAATTCACCCCTCCACTTT	CARAGGAENSPLHF
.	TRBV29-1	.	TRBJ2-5	TGCAGCGCTGACCAGGGAGGAGAGAGCCAGTACTTC	CSADQGGESQYF
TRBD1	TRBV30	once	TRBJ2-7	TGTGCCTGGAGGGAGACAGGGTTCGAGCAGTACTTC	CAWRETGFEQYF
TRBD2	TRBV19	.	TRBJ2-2	TGTGCCAGTAGCACGGGACTAGCGGGAGTAACCGGGGAGCTGTTTTTT	CASSTGLAGVTGELFF
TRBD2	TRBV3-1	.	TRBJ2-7	TGTGCCAGCAGCCAACGGAGAAGCGGGGTATACGAGCAGTACTTC	CASSQRRSGVYEQYF
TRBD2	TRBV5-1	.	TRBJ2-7	TGCGCCAGCAGCACGGGACTAGCGTTTTTCAACGAGCAGTACTTC	CASSTGLAFFNEQYF
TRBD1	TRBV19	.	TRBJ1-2	TGTACCAGTACGTTCATCCGGGACAGATCTTTCTATGGCTACACCTTC	CTSTFIRDRSFYGYTF